These T cell receptor beta chains were read from a single sample in a study of identifying expanded T cells in peripheral blood. Using immunoSEQ multiplex PCR, the repertoire was profiled, and TCRdb retains in-frame clones only, with some absent. The sample lists roughly 86,000 clones, approximately 84% seen once, with just under 4.5% in the top ten. The material sequenced was blood. Receptor source: a person aged 18 to 70 in good health. CDR3s include the opening cysteine and the closing phenylalanine or tryptophan. The order of the fields is J gene, clone size, V gene, D gene, CDR3 DNA, CDR3 protein. D genes are given only for firm matches. Clone size is stated in some rows and not others, as once, few, many or a class when expanded.

>TRBJ1-4|-|TRBV19|TRBD1
TGTGCCAGCAAAACAACAGGGGCCAGCGAAAAACTGTTTTTT
CASKTTGASEKLFF
>TRBJ2-5|-|TRBV6-5|TRBD1
TGTGCCAGCAGTCCCGACAGGGGAATGGAGACCCAGTACTTC
CASSPDRGMETQYF
>TRBJ2-3|-|TRBV10-3|-
TGTGCCAGCCTAGAGCCTAGCACAGATACGCAGTATTTT
CASLEPSTDTQYF
>TRBJ1-1|-|TRBV19|TRBD1
TGTGCCAGTCGGGACAGGGGGAGGCGGACTGAAGCTTTCTTT
CASRDRGRRTEAFF
>TRBJ2-5|-|TRBV27|-
TGTGCCAGCAGTCTTAGGGGGACGGGGGGTCTGGACCAAGAGACCCAGTACTTC
CASSLRGTGGLDQETQYF
>TRBJ2-7|-|TRBV11-2|TRBD1
TGTGCCAGCAGCTTGACAGGGAGCTCCTACGAGCAGTACTTC
CASSLTGSSYEQYF
>TRBJ2-7|-|TRBV4-1|-
TGCGCCAGCAGCCACAAGCTAAGCTTGAGTGTCTACGAGCAGTACTTC
CASSHKLSLSVYEQYF
>TRBJ2-3|-|TRBV10-3|TRBD2
TGTGCCATCACCCAGTCAACGGGGGGGCTGGGAGATACGCAGTATTTT
CAITQSTGGLGDTQYF
>TRBJ2-7|-|TRBV7-9|-
TGTGCCAGCGCCCTCGGGGAGCAGTACTTC
CASALGEQYF
>TRBJ2-7|-|TRBV6-5|-
TGTGCCAGCAGTTACTCGGGGGCGAGTTACGAGCAGTACTTC
CASSYSGASYEQYF
>TRBJ2-7|-|TRBV11-3|TRBD2
TGTGCCAGCAGCCAACTAGCGGGGCCCTCGGAAGAGCAGTACTTC
CASSQLAGPSEEQYF
>TRBJ1-2|-|TRBV2|TRBD1
TGTGCCAGCAGGGGACAGTCCTATGGCTACACCTTC
CASRGQSYGYTF
>TRBJ1-2|-|TRBV5-5|-
TGTGCCAGCGGGAGAGACTATGGCTACACCTTC
CASGRDYGYTF
>TRBJ1-1|-|TRBV6-5|TRBD1
TGTGCCAGCAGTTACCAGGGACAGGCGAACACTGAAGCTTTCTTT
CASSYQGQANTEAFF
>TRBJ2-5|-|TRBV7-9|-
TGTGCCAGCAGCTTATTCGTCCCGGGGGGCCCGCAAGAGACCCAGTACTTC
CASSLFVPGGPQETQYF
>TRBJ2-5|-|TRBV27|TRBD2
TGTGCCAGCAGTCTCGGGACTAGCGGGGCCGGGGGGACCCAGTACTTC
CASSLGTSGAGGTQYF
>TRBJ1-5|-|TRBV19|-
TGTGCCAGTAGTATGAGACAGGCCAGCAATCAGCCCCAGCATTTT
CASSMRQASNQPQHF
>TRBJ1-1|-|TRBV11-2|TRBD1
TGTGCCAGCAGCTCCCGGGACAGGGGTTGGCCGTCCACCTCCAGCCGGGCTTTCTTT
CASSSRDRGWPSTSSRAFF
>TRBJ1-3|-|TRBV21-1|-
TGTGCCATCGTCATCCCCCCAGGAAACACCATATATTTT
CAIVIPPGNTIYF
>TRBJ1-1|-|TRBV2|-
TGTGCCAGCAGTGCATGGCGGAACACTGAAGCTTTCTTT
CASSAWRNTEAFF
>TRBJ2-5|-|TRBV6-4|TRBD1
TGTGCCAGCAGAAGAACAGGGGGCGCACAGGAGACCCAGTACTTC
CASRRTGGAQETQYF
>TRBJ1-1|-|TRBV2|-
TGTGCCAGCAGTGAAGTGTGGGGAAGGACCGAAGCTTTCTTT
CASSEVWGRTEAFF
>TRBJ2-1|-|TRBV30|TRBD2
TGTGCCTGGAGCACTAGCGGGGATCTTTCCTCCTACAATGAGCAGTTCTTC
CAWSTSGDLSSYNEQFF
>TRBJ2-7|-|TRBV5-4|TRBD1
TGTGCCAGCAGCTTGGCGGGACAGGGGACTACCTACGAGCAGTACTTC
CASSLAGQGTTYEQYF
>TRBJ1-5|-|TRBV5-1|TRBD1
TGCGCCAGCAGCCCCGGACAGGGGGATCAGCCCCAGCATTTT
CASSPGQGDQPQHF
>TRBJ2-7|-|TRBV30|TRBD1
TGTGCCTGGGGTCCACAGGGGGCGCTTAAGGATTACGAGCAGTACTTC
CAWGPQGALKDYEQYF
>TRBJ2-5|-|TRBV21-1|-
TGTGCCAGCAGCAAAGTAAGGGAAGAGACCCAGTACTTC
CASSKVREETQYF
>TRBJ2-2|once|TRBV7-8|TRBD2
TGTGCCAGCAGTCCGGTACTCGGGGGAGGGACCGGGGAGCTGTTTTTT
CASSPVLGGGTGELFF
>TRBJ1-1|few|TRBV30|-
TGTGCCTGGAGTGTGGCAAGGAACACTGAAGCTTTCTTT
CAWSVARNTEAFF
>TRBJ1-2|-|TRBV7-9|-
TGTGCCAGCAGCTCACGACGGGGATTGAGCGGCTACACCTTC
CASSSRRGLSGYTF
>TRBJ2-7|-|TRBV30|-
TGTGCCTGGAGTGGTGGGGGGTACGAGCAGTACTTC
CAWSGGGYEQYF
>TRBJ1-2|-|TRBV19|-
TGTGCCAGTAGTATAGATCGGGGACACAGTAACTATGGCTACACCTTC
CASSIDRGHSNYGYTF
>TRBJ1-1|-|TRBV6-6|-
TGTGCCAGCAGCCCGGCCGCAGACACTGAAGCTTTCTTT
CASSPAADTEAFF
>TRBJ2-7|-|TRBV6-6|-
TGTGCCAGCAGGAGACAGCAAGCCTACGAGCAGTACTTC
CASRRQQAYEQYF
>TRBJ1-2|once|TRBV7-2|-
TGTGCCAGCAGCCCCCCGCGGAACTTCCATCTTGGCTATGGCTACACCTTC
CASSPPRNFHLGYGYTF
>TRBJ2-5|many|TRBV4-1|-
TGCGCCAGCAGCCAAGTGGGGAACCAAGAGACCCAGTACTTC
CASSQVGNQETQYF
>TRBJ1-5|few|TRBV6-1|-
TGTGCCAGCAGTGAAAAACCAACCCAACTTAGCAATCAGCCCCAGCATTTT
CASSEKPTQLSNQPQHF
>TRBJ1-6|-|TRBV6-5|-
TGTGCCAGCAGTTACTCCGGGGGGGCCCTCCACTTT
CASSYSGGALHF
>TRBJ1-2|-|TRBV6-1|TRBD1
TGTGCCAGCCAAGACAGGGGGGGACTTCACTATGGCTACACCTTC
CASQDRGGLHYGYTF